This T cell receptor (beta chain) emerged from a study of T cells in Graves' hyperthyroidism and ophthalmopathy. The investigators amplified TCR beta CDR3 regions from RNA transcripts. In the first-round RT-PCR of the TCR CDR3, the HTBI primer set was used. Each CDR3 protein gets one entry after TCRdb re-called the multiplex PCR reads with MiXCR. The profile shows hundreds of thousands of distinct CDR3 sequences, over 35% of them singletons. This CDR3 region has 13 residues. V was pared by 5 bases and J by 7 bases, with 15 bases between. Germline V lookup: CDR1 LNHDA, CDR2 SQIVND (reference sequence).

Sample: blood. The V gene is TRBV19, the J gene TRBJ2-7; no definite D call. This receptor was taken from a young man with Graves' hyperthyroidism. Here the CDR3 DNA reads TGTGCCAGTAGTGACACCCACGGAGCTGAGCAGTACTTC. It codes for CASSDTHGAEQYF.